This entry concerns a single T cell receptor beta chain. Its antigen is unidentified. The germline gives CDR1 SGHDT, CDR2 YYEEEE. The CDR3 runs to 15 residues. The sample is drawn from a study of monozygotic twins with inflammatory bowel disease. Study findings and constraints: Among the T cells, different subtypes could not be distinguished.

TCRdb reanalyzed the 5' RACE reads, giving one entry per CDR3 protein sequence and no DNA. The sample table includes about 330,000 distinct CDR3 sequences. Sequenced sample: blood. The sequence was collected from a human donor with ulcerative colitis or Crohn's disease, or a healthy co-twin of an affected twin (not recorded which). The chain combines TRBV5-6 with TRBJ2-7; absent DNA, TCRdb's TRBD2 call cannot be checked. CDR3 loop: CASSDSGLAVYEQYF.